This T cell receptor beta chain was retrieved from a study of cytomegalovirus exposure and HLA in healthy donors. It was with 60 Vbeta and 13 Jbeta primers that the PCR ran. Using immunoSEQ multiplex PCR, the repertoire was profiled, and TCRdb retains in-frame clones only, with some absent. Its listing shows 35,000 to 50,000 clones. General study findings and limits: V- and J-gene trimming of TCR beta was linked (in a later analysis) to a missense DCLRE1C variant. Earlier analysis found most TCR beta V segments productive about 90% or about 30% of the time.

Notes on this clone: The antigen remains unidentified.

The germline V gene has CDR1 SGHVS and CDR2 FQNEAQ. Trimming shortened V by 2 bases and J by 7 bases, and 17 bases separated the two germline ends. The CDR3 consists of 15 residues. Sequenced sample: PBMCs. The genes are TRBV7-8 and TRBJ1-1; D is undetermined. The TCR comes from a woman aged 25 to 39 in good health and CMV-seropositive. In DNA form, the CDR3 reads TGTGCCAGCAGCTTACTTTCGTCTACGCTAGGTGAAGCTTTCTTT. Encoded protein: CASSLLSSTLGEAFF.